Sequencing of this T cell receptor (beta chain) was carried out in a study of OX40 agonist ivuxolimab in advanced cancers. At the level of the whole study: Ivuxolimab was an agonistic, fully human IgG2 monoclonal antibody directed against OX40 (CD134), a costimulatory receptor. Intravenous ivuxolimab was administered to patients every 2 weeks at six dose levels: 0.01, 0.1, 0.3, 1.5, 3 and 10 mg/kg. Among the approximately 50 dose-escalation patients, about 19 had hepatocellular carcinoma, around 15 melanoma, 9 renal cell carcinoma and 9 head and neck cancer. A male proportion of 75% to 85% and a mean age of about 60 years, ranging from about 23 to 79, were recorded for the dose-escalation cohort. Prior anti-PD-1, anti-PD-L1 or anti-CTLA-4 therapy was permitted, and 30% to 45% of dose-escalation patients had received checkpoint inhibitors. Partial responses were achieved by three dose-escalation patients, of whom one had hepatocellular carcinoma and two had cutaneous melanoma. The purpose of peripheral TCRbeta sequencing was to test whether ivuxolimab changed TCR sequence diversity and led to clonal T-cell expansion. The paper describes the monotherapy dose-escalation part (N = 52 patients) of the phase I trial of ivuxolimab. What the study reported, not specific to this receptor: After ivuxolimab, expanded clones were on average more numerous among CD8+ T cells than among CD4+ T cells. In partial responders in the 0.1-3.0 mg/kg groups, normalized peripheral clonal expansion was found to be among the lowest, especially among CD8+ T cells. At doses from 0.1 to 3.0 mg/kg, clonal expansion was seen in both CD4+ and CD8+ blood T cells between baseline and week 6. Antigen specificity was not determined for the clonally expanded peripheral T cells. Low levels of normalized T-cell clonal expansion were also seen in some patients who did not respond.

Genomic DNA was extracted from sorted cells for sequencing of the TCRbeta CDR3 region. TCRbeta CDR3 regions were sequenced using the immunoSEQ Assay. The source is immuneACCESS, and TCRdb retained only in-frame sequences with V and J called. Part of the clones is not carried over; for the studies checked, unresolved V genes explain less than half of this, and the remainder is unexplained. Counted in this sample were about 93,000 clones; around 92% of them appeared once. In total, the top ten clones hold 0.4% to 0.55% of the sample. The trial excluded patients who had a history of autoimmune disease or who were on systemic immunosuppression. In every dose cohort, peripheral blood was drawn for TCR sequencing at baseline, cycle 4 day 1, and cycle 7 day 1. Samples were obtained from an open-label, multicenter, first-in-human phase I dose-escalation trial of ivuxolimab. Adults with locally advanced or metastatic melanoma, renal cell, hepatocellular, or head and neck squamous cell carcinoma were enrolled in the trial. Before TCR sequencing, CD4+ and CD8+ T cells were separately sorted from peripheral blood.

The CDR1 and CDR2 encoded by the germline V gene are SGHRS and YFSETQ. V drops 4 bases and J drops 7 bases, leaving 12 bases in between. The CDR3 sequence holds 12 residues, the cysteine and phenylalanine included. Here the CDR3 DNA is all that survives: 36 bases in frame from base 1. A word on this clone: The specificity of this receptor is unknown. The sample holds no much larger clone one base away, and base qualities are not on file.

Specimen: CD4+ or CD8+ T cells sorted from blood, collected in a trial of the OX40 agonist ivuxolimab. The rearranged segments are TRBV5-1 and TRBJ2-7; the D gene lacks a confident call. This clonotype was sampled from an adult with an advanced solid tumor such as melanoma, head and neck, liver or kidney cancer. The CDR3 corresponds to CASSVEYGEQYF. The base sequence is TGCGCCAGCAGCGTCGAGTACGGAGAGCAGTACTTC.